Sequencing of this T cell receptor beta chain was carried out in a study of CD8 T cells in Susac syndrome. This clonotype was counted between two and nine times. The authors reverse transcribed roughly 0.5 to 1 ug RNA with random hexamers. TCR beta CDR3 was amplified by immunoSEQ multiplex PCR. This amplification extended across 54 Vbeta and 13 Jbeta segments. Each CDR3 protein is one row after TCRdb ran MiXCR on the immunoSEQ multiplex PCR reads. Of about 71,000 distinct CDR3 sequences in the sample, 96% were seen once. Negative magnetic isolation gave CD8+ and CD4+ cells; FACS enriched CD8+ TEMRA. V was pared by 0 bases and J by 0 bases, with 5 bases of the junction left unmatched. In germline, CDR1 is MNHEY, CDR2 SVGAGI. CDR3 length equals 16 residues.

V gene TRBV6-5 combines with J gene TRBJ2-7; TRBD1 matches 7 bases. Sequenced material: CD4+ T cells from PBMCs. The source is a human donor with multiple sclerosis. CDR3 loop: CASSYSEQGSSYEQYF. DNA of the CDR3: TGTGCCAGCAGTTACTCAGAACAGGGGAGCTCCTACGAGCAGTACTTC.